This T cell receptor beta chain was identified during a study of cytomegalovirus exposure and HLA in healthy donors. Remarks on this clone: Its antigen is not identified.

With 1 base removed from V and 7 bases from J, the gap between germline ends came to 11 bases. Germline V gene sequence: CDR1 GTSNPN, CDR2 SVGIG (reference sequence). The CDR3 length is 13 residues. PCR used 60 Vbeta primers and 13 Jbeta primers. Method: immunoSEQ multiplex PCR; TCRdb's copy keeps in-frame clones and lacks some. Here the sample spans fewer than 200,000 clones, about 80% being singletons. Study-level points and caveats: TCR beta sequences reportedly predicted the HLA-A and HLA-B alleles of most subjects accurately.

This TCR was sampled from a woman aged 25 to 45 in good health and CMV-seropositive. The genes are TRBV30 and TRBJ1-5; D might be TRBD1 (5 bases). The sample consisted of PBMCs. The CDR3: CAWSEGRDQPQHF. The CDR3 DNA is TGTGCCTGGAGTGAGGGGAGGGACCAGCCCCAGCATTTT. The full variable domain, with the rest looked up from reference TRBV30 and TRBJ1-5, is SQTIHQWPATLVQPVGSPLSLECTVEGTSNPNLYWYRQAAGRGLQLLFYSVGIGQISSEVPQNLSASRPQDRQFILSSKKLLLSDSGFYLCAWSEGRDQPQHFGDGTRLSIL.